The TCR beta chain under discussion was sequenced for a study of blood T cell repertoires in COVID-19. For the study at large: PBMCs, B-cell-depleted T cells, or T cells were the source of the cDNA or gDNA that made up the material.

The table lists this clone with a few counts. Authors' processing steps: The authors estimated nucleated cell counts from reference gene primer amplification. Measured with immunoSEQ multiplex PCR; TCRdb has only the in-frame clones, and not every one. From that table come the V and J calls and clone size; the DNA was used to work out D and trimming. In the table there are 250,000 or so clones, more than 65% of which are singletons. Allocation to cohorts depended on clinical history reported by the participants. Either two negative PCRs, clearance, or symptom resolution qualified Cohort 3 donors as recovered. The V end lost 2 bases, the J end lost 3 bases, and 7 bases lay between the germline ends. This CDR3 has 13 amino acids. The germline gives CDR1 SQVTM, CDR2 ANQGSEA.

This chain connects TRBV29-1 to TRBJ2-2; D is undetermined. The sequenced sample was PBMCs or T cells enriched from blood (not recorded which). The sequence was collected from a man aged 50 to 60 who had recovered from COVID-19. CDR3 in amino acids: CSVEQSYTGELFF. The CDR3 DNA is TGCAGCGTTGAACAGTCTTACACCGGGGAGCTGTTTTTT.